The 22 T cell receptor beta chains below all came from one sample that was sequenced in a study of T cell changes during pregnancy in multiple sclerosis. The repertoire was sequenced with immunoSEQ multiplex PCR; TCRdb's copy has only in-frame clones and lacks some. The data contain about 77,000 clones, 75% to 90% of them seen just once; the ten biggest clones take up 1.5% to 2%. This sample comprised peripheral blood, obtained before pregnancy. The source is a female donor with multiple sclerosis, enrolled in a pregnancy study.

The chain combines TRBV5-1 with TRBJ2-1; tentatively, D is TRBD1 (5 bases). CDR3 size: 15 residues. Per germline, CDR1 SGHRS and CDR2 YFSETQ. V lost 1 base, J lost 0 bases, and 8 bases lay in between. The CDR3 spells CASSLMTASYNEQFF. In nucleotides, the CDR3 is TGCGCCAGCAGCTTGATGACAGCCTCCTACAATGAGCAGTTCTTC.

The chain couples TRBV11-2 to TRBJ2-3; tentatively, D is TRBD2 (5 bases). The germline V and J ends were trimmed by 5 bases and 4 bases, with 13 bases remaining between them. The CDR3 length is 14 residues. Germline lookup yields CDR1 SGHAT and CDR2 FQNNGV. The CDR3 DNA reads TGTGCCAGCAGCACCTCGCCGGGGTCAGATACGCAGTATTTT. Translation gives CASSTSPGSDTQYF.

The chain links TRBV6-1 to TRBJ1-4; a possible D gene is TRBD1 (6 bases). CDR3 size: 15 residues. Germline loops: CDR1 MNHNS, CDR2 SASEGT. Trimming cost V 6 bases and J 6 bases, with 17 bases left between them. The CDR3 sequence is CASRHYREIDEKLFF. In nucleotides, the CDR3 is TGTGCCAGCAGACATTACAGGGAAATAGATGAAAAACTGTTTTTT.

This clone has only one observation. The CDR3: CASSDNRAGDMNTEAFF. In DNA, the CDR3 is TGTGCCAGCAGTGACAACAGGGCGGGGGACATGAACACTGAAGCTTTCTTT. The genes are TRBV28 and TRBJ1-1, with D possibly TRBD1 on 6 matching bases. This CDR3 spans 17 amino acids. Trimming removed 5 bases from V and 0 bases from J, with 19 bases in between. CDR1 and CDR2 (germline): MDHEN, SYDVKM.

This chain uses TRBV10-3 with TRBJ1-6, with TRBD1 matching 9 bases. Germline V gene data show CDR1 as ENHRY and CDR2 as SYGVKD. Unmatched junction bases numbered 5, after V lost 4 bases and J lost 7 bases. The CDR3 is 15 residues long. As DNA, the CDR3 is TGTGCCATCAGTGGGACGGACAGGGGAAATTCACCCCTCCACTTT. Translating it yields CAISGTDRGNSPLHF.

The chain joins TRBV6-1 to TRBJ1-5, with D possibly matching TRBD1 (6 bases). Germline V gives CDR1 MNHNS, CDR2 SASEGT. This CDR3 is built from 17 residues. V was pared by 1 base and J by 5 bases, with 18 bases between. CDR3 nucleotides: TGTGCCAGCAGTGAAGATGGCAGGGGTATTTGGCATCAGCCCCAGCATTTT. This encodes CASSEDGRGIWHQPQHF.

The chain uses TRBV5-1 and TRBJ2-5, with 16 bases identical to TRBD2. This CDR3 is built from 17 residues. J was trimmed by 4 bases and V by 0 bases; bases with no gene match: 3. Germline V gene lookup returns CDR1 SGHRS and CDR2 YFSETQ. The CDR3 DNA reads TGCGCCAGCAGCTTGGCCGGGACTAGCGGGGGGGCAGAGACCCAGTACTTC. Its translation: CASSLAGTSGGAETQYF.

The chain couples TRBV2 to TRBJ2-7; a possible D gene is TRBD1 (5 bases). This CDR3 region has 12 residues. The V end lost 6 bases, the J end lost 7 bases, and 13 bases lay between the germline ends. Germline V lookup: CDR1 SNHLY, CDR2 FYNNEI. This CDR3 reads CASRLNRMEQYF. The CDR3 DNA follows: TGTGCCAGCAGACTTAACAGGATGGAGCAGTACTTC.

The chain joins TRBV2 to TRBJ1-1; D is ambiguous. Trimming shortened V by 10 bases and J by 1 base, and 13 bases separated the two germline ends. The length of the CDR3 is 13 residues. CDR1 is SNHLY, CDR2 FYNNEI, per germline. The CDR3 spells CATLAAPNTEAFF. The CDR3 bases are TGTGCCACCCTCGCGGCCCCGAACACTGAAGCTTTCTTT. Using reference TRBV2 and TRBJ1-1 for the parts outside the CDR3, the full variable domain is EPEVTQTPSHQVTQMGQEVILRCVPISNHLYFYWYRQILGQKVEFLVSFYNNEISEKSEIFDDQFSVERPDGSNFTLKIRSTKLEDSAMYFCATLAAPNTEAFFGQGTRLTVV.

This chain uses TRBV28 with TRBJ1-1; D is unclear. CDR3 length: 15 amino acids. Trimming pared 3 bases from V and 2 bases from J, leaving 13 bases between. Germline V CDR1 and CDR2: MDHEN, SYDVKM. The CDR3 sequence: CASSFGGNLNTEAFF. The DNA for the CDR3 is TGTGCCAGCAGTTTCGGCGGAAACTTAAACACTGAAGCTTTCTTT.

The V gene is TRBV28, the J gene TRBJ1-2; no clear D gene. Germline V gene data show CDR1 as MDHEN and CDR2 as SYDVKM. Trimming removed 6 bases at V and 3 bases at J, with 11 bases between. The CDR3 is 13 residues long. The CDR3 is CASRPYVHYGYTF. In DNA, the CDR3 is TGTGCCAGCAGACCCTACGTACACTATGGCTACACCTTC.

The V gene is TRBV5-4, the J gene TRBJ1-1, with a possible D match to TRBD1 (5 bases). The CDR3 contains 14 residues. The V and J ends lost 2 bases and 4 bases respectively, with 12 bases between them. Germline V lookup: CDR1 SGHNT, CDR2 YYREEE (reference sequence). This CDR3 reads CASSLGTIATEAFF. The CDR3 nucleotides are TGTGCCAGCAGCTTAGGGACTATCGCCACTGAAGCTTTCTTT.

This clone is a singleton in its sample. This chain connects TRBV30 to TRBJ1-1, with 8 bases matching TRBD1. CDR1 and CDR2 (germline): GTSNPN, SVGIG (reference sequence). This CDR3 contains 13 residues. Germline trimming cut 8 bases from V and 5 bases from J; bases unmatched to any gene: 10. The CDR3 is CAGLTGAITEAFF. The CDR3 nucleotides are TGTGCCGGATTGACAGGGGCGATAACTGAAGCTTTCTTT.

This chain connects TRBV5-1 to TRBJ2-1, with 10 bases aligning to TRBD2. Germline-derived CDR1 and CDR2 are SGHRS and YFSETQ. The CDR3 contains 16 residues. J lost 4 bases, V lost 2 bases, and 6 bases had no gene match. The CDR3 region is CASSFLPSGSYNEQFF. Here the CDR3 DNA reads TGCGCCAGCAGCTTCTTGCCTAGCGGGAGTTACAATGAGCAGTTCTTC.

The V and J genes are TRBV19 and TRBJ1-4; a possible D gene is TRBD1 (6 bases). The CDR3 runs to 12 residues. V lost 5 bases and J lost 8, with 9 bases in between. In germline, CDR1 is LNHDA, CDR2 SQIVND (reference sequence). The CDR3: CASSGDIEKLFF. The CDR3 bases are TGTGCCAGTAGTGGGGACATCGAAAAACTGTTTTTT.

The chain uses TRBV5-6 and TRBJ1-1, with unresolved D. V dropped 8 bases and J dropped 11 bases, with 22 bases sitting between them. Germline CDR1 is SGHDT and CDR2 is YYEEEE. This CDR3 comprises 13 residues. The CDR3, as DNA: TGTGCCAGTGGCTTGAACGCCGTGGGAGCTGCTTTCTTT. It codes for CASGLNAVGAAFF. Full variable domain (missing parts from reference TRBV5-6 and TRBJ1-1): DAGVTQSPTHLIKTRGQQVTLRCSPKSGHDTVSWYQQALGQGPQFIFQYYEEEERQRGNFPDRFSGHQFPNYSSELNVNALLLGDSALYLCASGLNAVGAAFFGQGTRLTVV.

The chain has TRBV18 and TRBJ1-2; 7 positions match TRBD1. Germline lookup yields CDR1 KGHSH and CDR2 LQKENI. This CDR3 comprises 15 residues. The junction had 7 bases not matched to a gene; V was cut back by 2 bases and J by 4 bases. Here the CDR3 DNA reads TGTGCCAGCTCACCAAGGGACAGCGACATCTATGGCTACACCTTC. Its translation: CASSPRDSDIYGYTF.

The genes are TRBV6-5 and TRBJ1-1; no clear D. V gave up 7 bases and J gave up 2 bases, with 14 bases separating them. The CDR3 runs to 14 residues. Germline CDR1 and CDR2: MNHEY and SVGAGI. The chain's CDR3 is CASTRIAGNTEAFF. For the CDR3, the DNA is TGTGCCAGCACCCGCATAGCGGGAAACACTGAAGCTTTCTTT.

This clone was recorded only once. The CDR3 bases are TGCGCCAGCAGTCCTGGGGCTTTGACTAGCGGGGGGCCCTCCTACGAGCAGTACTTC. Translation gives CASSPGALTSGGPSYEQYF. The chain links TRBV5-1 to TRBJ2-7; 13 bases are shared with TRBD2. The CDR3 is made up of 19 amino acids. CDR1 is SGHRS and CDR2 is YFSETQ in the germline V gene. Germline trimming cut 5 bases from V and 0 bases from J; bases unmatched to any gene: 14.

The chain joins TRBV30 to TRBJ2-1; 8 positions match TRBD2. CDR3 length: 15 residues. Losses at the gene ends were 3 bases for V and 2 bases for J; bases not matched to a gene: 6. CDR1 is GTSNPN and CDR2 is SVGIG in the germline V gene (reference sequence). The chain's CDR3 is CAWRAVGGAYNEQFF. Here the CDR3 DNA reads TGTGCCTGGAGGGCGGTCGGGGGGGCCTACAATGAGCAGTTCTTC.

The chain carries TRBV4-1 and TRBJ2-3, with TRBD2 matching 11 bases. V dropped 0 bases and J dropped 4; count of bases not matched to a gene: 6. Germline V lookup: CDR1 MGHRA, CDR2 YSYEKL. The CDR3 has 17 amino acids. CDR3 nucleotide sequence: TGCGCCAGCAGCCAAGAGTTGCTAGCGGGGGGATCAGATACGCAGTATTTT. Residues: CASSQELLAGGSDTQYF.

This clone was counted once. The rearrangement links TRBV7-8 to TRBJ1-3; 7 bases line up with TRBD1. This CDR3 contains 16 residues. Looked up from germline, CDR1 is SGHVS and CDR2 is FQNEAQ. The V and J ends lost 1 base and 0 bases, in that order; junction bases with no gene match: 3. DNA for the CDR3: TGTGCCAGCAGCTTAGAACAGGGGTTCTCTGGAAACACCATATATTTT. It codes for CASSLEQGFSGNTIYF.